A selection of T cell receptor beta chains follows, all from one sample in a study of blood T cell repertoires in COVID-19. Assay: immunoSEQ multiplex PCR; the TCRdb copy retains only in-frame clones and omits some. The table includes about 170,000 clones, roughly 80% detected once. The specimen was peripheral blood. The receptors come from a woman older than 75 with acute or convalescent COVID-19. Both conserved end residues are part of each CDR3. A D gene is named only where the DNA matches it firmly. Not every row has a clone size; where given, it reads once, few, many or a size class.

>TRBJ2-1|NA|TRBV6-1|NA
TGTGCCAGCAGTGAACAAATGAGCTCCTACAATGAGCAGTTCTTC
CASSEQMSSYNEQFF
>TRBJ1-6|NA|TRBV10-3|NA
TGTGCCATCAGCCCCACACGTGAGCGCGACGGTCGGACCCTCCACTTT
CAISPTRERDGRTLHF
>TRBJ1-1|NA|TRBV28|NA
TGTGCCAGCAGTCCGAACTCCAGGGTGAACACTGAAGCTTTCTTT
CASSPNSRVNTEAFF
>TRBJ1-5|NA|TRBV6-5|NA
TGTGCCAGCAGAATCAGGGAATATAGCAATCAGCCCCAGCATTTT
CASRIREYSNQPQHF
>TRBJ2-3|TRBD2|TRBV6-2/TRBV6-3|NA
TGTGCCAGCAGTCCGGGGGGGCCCACAGATACGCAGTATTTT
CASSPGGPTDTQYF
>TRBJ1-4|NA|TRBV2|NA
TGTGCCAGCAGTGAAGAGGGGTTCGGTGAAAAACTGTTTTTT
CASSEEGFGEKLFF
>TRBJ2-6|NA|TRBV29-1|NA
TGCAGCGTCCGGGACAATACCAACGTCCTGACTTTC
CSVRDNTNVLTF
>TRBJ1-2|NA|TRBV7-2|NA
TGTGCCAGCAGCTTAGTGTCCGAGACACTCTATGGCTACACCTTC
CASSLVSETLYGYTF
>TRBJ1-4|NA|TRBV7-9|NA
TGTGCCAGCAGCCCCCCAGCAGGCAATAATGAAAAACTGTTTTTT
CASSPPAGNNEKLFF
>TRBJ2-2|NA|TRBV4-3|NA
TGCGCCAGCAGCCAAGATCCGGCCGGGTCTGACACCGGGGAGCTGTTTTTT
CASSQDPAGSDTGELFF
>TRBJ2-3|NA|TRBV19|NA
TGTGCCAGTAGTAAGCCCCCGGACTTCACGCAGTATTTT
CASSKPPDFTQYF
>TRBJ2-5|TRBD2|TRBV5-1|NA
TGCGCCAGCAGCTTGGCACTAGCGGGGGGGTTAGAGACCCAGTACTTC
CASSLALAGGLETQYF
>TRBJ1-2|NA|TRBV4-1|NA
TGCGCCAGCAGCCAAGATGTCGGGGGCTACACCTTC
CASSQDVGGYTF
>TRBJ1-1|NA|TRBV27|few
TGTGCCAGCAGTTTTAGTAGGGAGGCCACTGAAGCTTTCTTT
CASSFSREATEAFF
>TRBJ2-5|NA|TRBV5-5|NA
TGTGCCAGCAGCCCCTCCGGGAGCAGGCAAGAGACCCAGTACTTC
CASSPSGSRQETQYF
>TRBJ1-5|NA|TRBV19|NA
TGTGCCAGTAGTATAGGAGGGACTGGAGGTCAGCCCCAGCATTTT
CASSIGGTGGQPQHF
>TRBJ1-2|NA|TRBV27|NA
TGTGCCAGTAAACGGGCTAACTATGGCTACACCTTC
CASKRANYGYTF
>TRBJ2-1|TRBD2|TRBV2|NA
TGTGCCAGCATCGCGGGGGGGATGGATGAGCAGTTCTTC
CASIAGGMDEQFF
>TRBJ2-5|TRBD2|TRBV19|NA
TGTGCCAGTAGTATATCGACTAGCGTCCAAGAGACCCAGTACTTC
CASSISTSVQETQYF
>TRBJ2-3|TRBD1|TRBV28|NA
TGTGCCAGCAGTAAAACAGGGGGCGCAGATACGCAGTATTTT
CASSKTGGADTQYF
>TRBJ2-3|NA|TRBV9|NA
TGTGCCAGCAGCGTAGGAAAGGGGCAGGAAGCGCAGTATTTT
CASSVGKGQEAQYF
>TRBJ2-3|TRBD2|TRBV28|few
TGTGCCAGCAGTTCTGGGGGGGTTGGCAGAGATACGCAGTATTTT
CASSSGGVGRDTQYF
>TRBJ1-6|NA|TRBV30|NA
TGTGCCTGGAGTGTAGAGGGTCGAAGTTCACCCCTCCACTTT
CAWSVEGRSSPLHF
>TRBJ2-7|NA|TRBV5-1|NA
TGCGCCAGCAGCTTGGGTCCCAGCTCCTACGAGCAGTACTTC
CASSLGPSSYEQYF
>TRBJ1-4|NA|TRBV7-2|NA
TGTGCCAGCAGCTTAGCGCGCGAAAAACTGTTTTTT
CASSLAREKLFF
>TRBJ1-6|NA|TRBV27|NA
TGTGCCAGCAGCCACAGCTCCTATAATTCACCCCTCCACTTT
CASSHSSYNSPLHF
>TRBJ2-5|NA|TRBV11-1|NA
TGTGCCAGCAGTCCCGCGGGGTTCCAAGAGACCCAGTACTTC
CASSPAGFQETQYF
>TRBJ2-2|TRBD2|TRBV6-5|once
TGTGCCAGCAGCCTCGCGGGGGACGGAGAGCTGTTTTTT
CASSLAGDGELFF
>TRBJ1-4|NA|TRBV5-1|NA
TGCGCCAGCAGCTTGGGGACTGGTACGATTGAAAAACTGTTTTTT
CASSLGTGTIEKLFF
>TRBJ1-4|NA|TRBV7-2|NA
TGTGCCAGCAGCTTAAGTCTAGCAACTAATGAAAAACTGTTTTTT
CASSLSLATNEKLFF
>TRBJ1-5|NA|TRBV6-1|NA
TGTGCCAGCAGTGAGACATATCAGGGTCAGCCCCAGCATTTT
CASSETYQGQPQHF
>TRBJ2-2|NA|TRBV7-6|NA
TGTGCCAGCAGCCTGCGACGGGGGGCTAACGGGGAGCTGTTTTTT
CASSLRRGANGELFF
>TRBJ1-3|NA|TRBV7-2|NA
TGTGCCAGCAGCTTAAACAGGGCTGGAAACACCATATATTTT
CASSLNRAGNTIYF
>TRBJ2-3|TRBD2|TRBV7-8|NA
TGTGCCAGCAGCTTAAGGTCTGGGACTAGCGGAAGAGATACGCAGTATTTT
CASSLRSGTSGRDTQYF
>TRBJ2-2|NA|TRBV19|NA
TGTGCCAGTACTGCAGGCGATACTCCCACCGGGGAGCTGTTTTTT
CASTAGDTPTGELFF
>TRBJ2-3|NA|TRBV5-1|NA
TGCGCCAGCAGCTTGGCCGCAGGGGGCACAGATACGCAGTATTTT
CASSLAAGGTDTQYF
>TRBJ1-1|NA|TRBV7-6|NA
TGTGCCAGCAGCTTAGGAGGGAGGGCAGGGGTGAACACTGAAGCTTTCTTT
CASSLGGRAGVNTEAFF
>TRBJ2-5|NA|TRBV9|NA
TGTGCCAGCAGCGTAGGAACATCAGAGACCCAGTACTTC
CASSVGTSETQYF
>TRBJ2-7|NA|TRBV29-1|NA
TGCAGCGTTGCGGTTGCGGGTTCCTACGAGCAGTACTTC
CSVAVAGSYEQYF
>TRBJ1-6|NA|TRBV7-2|few
TGTGCCAGCAGCCCCCGGGTCGTCTCCTATAATTCACCCCTCCACTTT
CASSPRVVSYNSPLHF
>TRBJ2-1|TRBD2|TRBV7-9|NA
TGTGCCAGCAGCCGGGGGGGCGGCTCCTACAATGAGCAGTTCTTC
CASSRGGGSYNEQFF
>TRBJ2-1|TRBD1|TRBV19|NA
TGTGCCAGTAGTACCCGGGACAGGGGTGCGAATGAGCAGTTCTTC
CASSTRDRGANEQFF
>TRBJ1-1|NA|TRBV19|NA
TGTGCCAGTGTTATAATGACGGGAAGGGCCCACACTGAAGCTTTCTTT
CASVIMTGRAHTEAFF
>TRBJ1-1|TRBD1|TRBV5-1|NA
TGCGCCAGCAGCAAGGGACAGGGGTTGAACACTGAAGCTTTCTTT
CASSKGQGLNTEAFF
>TRBJ2-4|TRBD2|TRBV6-6|NA
TGTGCCAGCAGATTTCAACTAGCGGGAGGTAACATTCAGTACTTC
CASRFQLAGGNIQYF
>TRBJ1-1|NA|TRBV19|NA
TGTGCCAGTATAGGGCTCGGCACAGGCACTGAAGCTTTCTTT
CASIGLGTGTEAFF
>TRBJ2-3|NA|TRBV11-1|NA
TGTGCCAGCAGCTTACTCCCCAGGGGTAGCACAGATACGCAGTATTTT
CASSLLPRGSTDTQYF
>TRBJ1-5|TRBD1|TRBV4-1|NA
TGCGCCAGCAGCCAAGACAGGGGGCTTCAGCCCCAGCATTTT
CASSQDRGLQPQHF
>TRBJ2-5|TRBD2|TRBV7-2|NA
TGTGCCAGCAGCCAGGGGCCAGCGGGAGGCCAAGAGACCCAGTACTTC
CASSQGPAGGQETQYF
>TRBJ2-3|TRBD2|TRBV18|NA
TGTGCCAGCTCATCCTTGGCGGGGGGGCGCCCAGATACGCAGTATTTT
CASSSLAGGRPDTQYF
>TRBJ1-6|TRBD1|TRBV10-2|NA
TGCGCCAGCCTTTACAGGGGAGGATCACCCCTCCACTTT
CASLYRGGSPLHF
>TRBJ1-6|NA|TRBV11-2|NA
TGTGCCAGCAGCTTAGACGGGACACCCGGAAAGGCGTCCTATAATTCACCCCTCCACTTT
CASSLDGTPGKASYNSPLHF
>TRBJ1-2|NA|TRBV6-5|NA
TGTGCCAGCAGTTTCCTAGGGGGGGATGGTGGCTACACCTTC
CASSFLGGDGGYTF
>TRBJ1-1|NA|TRBV7-9|NA
TGTGCCAGCAGTGACCAGGGCACTGAAGCTTTCTTT
CASSDQGTEAFF
>TRBJ2-5|NA|TRBV5-1|NA
TGCGCCAGCAGCCAACTACAGGGTGGGGGAACAGAGACCCAGTACTTC
CASSQLQGGGTETQYF
>TRBJ2-7|TRBD1|TRBV5-1|NA
TGCGCCAGCAGCTCCGGGACAGGGCGGGTCTACGAGCAGTACTTC
CASSSGTGRVYEQYF
>TRBJ1-4|NA|TRBV6-1|NA
TGTGCCAGCAGTGAAGCGTATTTTCAGCAGGGTCAGGAAAAACTGTTTTTT
CASSEAYFQQGQEKLFF
>TRBJ2-3|NA|TRBV7-3|once
TGTGCCAGCAGCCTCCAGTCCACAGATACGCAGTATTTT
CASSLQSTDTQYF
>TRBJ1-4|TRBD1|TRBV6-5|NA
TGTGCCAGCAGCAGACAGGGGGCGACTAATGAAAAACTGTTTTTT
CASSRQGATNEKLFF
>TRBJ1-3|NA|TRBV18|NA
TGTGCCAGCTCACCACTGGACGGGATTTCTGGAAACACCATATATTTT
CASSPLDGISGNTIYF